The present T cell receptor (beta chain) was sequenced within a study of OX40 agonist ivuxolimab in advanced cancers. On the study more broadly: Antecedent anti-PD-1, anti-PD-L1 or anti-CTLA-4 therapy was permissible, with about 40% having received some. Points from the study as a whole: Clonal expansion among partial responders at 0.1-3.0 mg/kg ranked near the lowest. Compared with CD4+, CD8+ T cells on average had more expanded clones.

On this clone: Antigen: not known.

Measured with immunoSEQ multiplex PCR; TCRdb has only the in-frame clones, and not every one. The data contain more than 85,000 clones, roughly nine tenths of them seen just once; the ten biggest clones take up less than 0.35%. Autoimmune disease history or systemic immunosuppression led to patients being barred. Trimming left V 1 base short and J 4 bases short, with 11 bases between. This CDR3 spans 15 amino acids. Per germline, CDR1 LNHDA and CDR2 SQIVND (reference sequence). The receptor comes from an adult with an advanced solid tumor such as melanoma, head and neck, liver or kidney cancer. This specimen consisted of CD4+ or CD8+ T cells sorted from blood, obtained in a trial of the OX40 agonist ivuxolimab. This chain links TRBV19 with TRBJ1-5; a weak D match, TRBD1 (6 bases). As DNA, the CDR3 is TGTGCCAGTAGTATAGGGACAGTTAAAAATCAGCCCCAGCATTTT. This translates into CASSIGTVKNQPQHF.